Sequencing of this T cell receptor beta chain was carried out in a study of blood T cell repertoires in COVID-19. Across the whole study: Whether acute or convalescent, the COVID-19 samples came from the United States, Italy and Spain.

The authors' processing: The authors estimated nucleated cell counts from reference gene primer amplification. Clones were read by immunoSEQ multiplex PCR, and TCRdb kept only the in-frame ones, dropping some. The DNA was the basis for D and trimming; V, J and clone size are from that table. The data contain 310,000 or so clones, approximately 84% of them seen just once; the ten biggest clones take up more than 9%. The sample was PBMCs or T cells enriched from blood (not recorded which). The source of this sequence is a woman in her late teens or twenties who had recovered from COVID-19.

The DNA of the CDR3 is TGTGCCAGCTCACCAAGCAGGGAATACTATGGCTACACCTTC. It specifies CASSPSREYYGYTF. J is TRBJ1-2 and V is TRBV18, with D maybe TRBD1 (5 bases). Germline CDR1 and CDR2: KGHSH and LQKENI. The CDR3 totals 14 residues. The V gene lost 2 bases and the J gene lost 3 bases, with 10 bases spanning the gap. The full variable domain, with the rest looked up from reference TRBV18 and TRBJ1-2, is NAGVMQNPRHLVRRRGQEARLRCSPMKGHSHVYWYRQLPEEGLKFMVYLQKENIIDESGMPKERFSAEFPKEGPSILRIQQVVRGDSAAYFCASSPSREYYGYTFGSGTRLTVV.